This TCR beta chain derives from a study of PD-L1 blockade in urothelial cancer. Germline V gene lookup returns CDR1 SNHLY and CDR2 FYNNEI. The CDR3 extends over 14 amino acids. V dropped 5 bases and J dropped 11; count of bases not matched to a gene: 9. Indicated time point: peripheral blood 6 weeks after treatment start. Urothelial carcinoma in patients was locally advanced or metastatic. Only in-frame clones appear in the TCRdb table, and some are missing; sequencing was by immunoSEQ multiplex PCR. This table holds 38,000 or so clones, roughly 84% found once. The genes are TRBV2 and TRBJ1-4; TRBD1 matches 9 bases. This sequence was found in a man between 65 and 80 years old with urothelial cancer. The source was PBMCs, collected around atezolizumab (anti-PD-L1) treatment. DNA for the CDR3: TGTGCCAGCAGTCAAACAGGGGGCGCAGGGAAACTGTTTTTT. It yields the protein CASSQTGGAGKLFF. The entire variable domain, with the rest obtained from reference TRBV2 and TRBJ1-4, is as follows: EPEVTQTPSHQVTQMGQEVILRCVPISNHLYFYWYRQILGQKVEFLVSFYNNEISEKSEIFDDQFSVERPDGSNFTLKIRSTKLEDSAMYFCASSQTGGAGKLFFGSGTQLSVL.